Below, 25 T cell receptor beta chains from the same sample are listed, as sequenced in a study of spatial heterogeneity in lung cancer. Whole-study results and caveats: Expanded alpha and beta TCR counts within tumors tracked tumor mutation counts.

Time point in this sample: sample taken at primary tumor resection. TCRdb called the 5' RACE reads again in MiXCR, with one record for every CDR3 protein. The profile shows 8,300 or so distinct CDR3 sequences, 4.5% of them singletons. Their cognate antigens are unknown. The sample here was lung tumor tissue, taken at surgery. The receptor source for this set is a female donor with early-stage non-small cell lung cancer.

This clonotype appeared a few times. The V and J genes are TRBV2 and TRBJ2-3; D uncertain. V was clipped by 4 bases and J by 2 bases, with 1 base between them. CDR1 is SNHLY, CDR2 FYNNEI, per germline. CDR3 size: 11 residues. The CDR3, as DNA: TGTGCCAGCAGTGTCACAGATACGCAGTATTTT. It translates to CASSVTDTQYF.

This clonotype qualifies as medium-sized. The CDR3 DNA sequence: TGTGCCTGGAGTAAAGGGCAGGATAATTCACCCCTCCACTTT. This gives the protein CAWSKGQDNSPLHF. The chain uses TRBV30 and TRBJ1-6, with D unresolved. The CDR3 contains 14 residues. Germline CDR1 reads GTSNPN; CDR2 reads SVGIG (reference sequence). Trimming cost V 2 bases and J 5 bases, with 10 bases left between them. Based on the CDR3 plus reference TRBV30 and TRBJ1-6, the full variable domain is SQTIHQWPATLVQPVGSPLSLECTVEGTSNPNLYWYRQAAGRGLQLLFYSVGIGQISSEVPQNLSASRPQDRQFILSSKKLLLSDSGFYLCAWSKGQDNSPLHFGNGTRLTVT.

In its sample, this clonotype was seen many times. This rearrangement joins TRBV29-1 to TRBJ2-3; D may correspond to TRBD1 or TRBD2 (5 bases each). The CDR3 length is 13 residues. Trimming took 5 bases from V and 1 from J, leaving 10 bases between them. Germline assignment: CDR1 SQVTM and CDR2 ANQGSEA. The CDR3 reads CSVYGAGTDTQYF. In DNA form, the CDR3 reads TGCAGCGTTTACGGGGCCGGCACAGATACGCAGTATTTT.

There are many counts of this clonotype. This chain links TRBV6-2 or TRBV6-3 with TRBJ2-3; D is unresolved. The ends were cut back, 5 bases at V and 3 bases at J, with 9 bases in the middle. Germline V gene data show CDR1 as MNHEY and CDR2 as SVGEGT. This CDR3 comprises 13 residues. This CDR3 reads CASSRDSTDTQYF. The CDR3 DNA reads TGTGCCAGCAGTAGGGATTCAACAGATACGCAGTATTTT.

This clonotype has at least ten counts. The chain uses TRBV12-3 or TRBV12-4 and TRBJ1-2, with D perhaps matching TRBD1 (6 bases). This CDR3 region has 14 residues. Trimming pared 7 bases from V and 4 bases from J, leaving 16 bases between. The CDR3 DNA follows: TGTGCCAGCACCCTGACAGGTGGTGGCTATGGCTACACCTTC. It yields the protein CASTLTGGGYGYTF.

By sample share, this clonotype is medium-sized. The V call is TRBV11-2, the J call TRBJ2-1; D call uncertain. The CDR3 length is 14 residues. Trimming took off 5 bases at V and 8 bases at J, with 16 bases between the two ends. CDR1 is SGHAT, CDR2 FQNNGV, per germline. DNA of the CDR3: TGTGCCAGCAGCAACGGCCACCGTGGCGATGAGCAGTTCTTC. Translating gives CASSNGHRGDEQFF. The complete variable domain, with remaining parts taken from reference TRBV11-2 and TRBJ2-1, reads EAGVAQSPRYKIIEKRQSVAFWCNPISGHATLYWYQQILGQGPKLLIQFQNNGVVDDSQLPKDRFSAERLKGVDSTLKIQPAKLEDSAVYLCASSNGHRGDEQFFGPGTRLTVL.

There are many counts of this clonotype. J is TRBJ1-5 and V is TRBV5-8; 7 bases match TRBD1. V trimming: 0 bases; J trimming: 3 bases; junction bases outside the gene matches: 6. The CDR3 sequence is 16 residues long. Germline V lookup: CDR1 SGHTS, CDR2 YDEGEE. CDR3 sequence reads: CASSLVQGDYNQPQHF. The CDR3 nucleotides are TGTGCCAGCAGCTTGGTTCAGGGGGACTACAATCAGCCCCAGCATTTT.

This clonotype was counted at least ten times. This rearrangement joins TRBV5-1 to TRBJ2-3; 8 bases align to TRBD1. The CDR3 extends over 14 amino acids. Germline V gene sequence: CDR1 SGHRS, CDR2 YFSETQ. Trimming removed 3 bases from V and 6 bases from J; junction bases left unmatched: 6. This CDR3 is CASSWGDRSDTQYF. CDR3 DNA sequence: TGCGCCAGCAGCTGGGGGGACAGGTCGGATACGCAGTATTTT. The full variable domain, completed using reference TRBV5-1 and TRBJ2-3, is KAGVTQTPRYLIKTRGQQVTLSCSPISGHRSVSWYQQTPGQGLQFLFEYFSETQRNKGNFPGRFSGRQFSNSRSEMNVSTLELGDSALYLCASSWGDRSDTQYFGPGTRLTVL.

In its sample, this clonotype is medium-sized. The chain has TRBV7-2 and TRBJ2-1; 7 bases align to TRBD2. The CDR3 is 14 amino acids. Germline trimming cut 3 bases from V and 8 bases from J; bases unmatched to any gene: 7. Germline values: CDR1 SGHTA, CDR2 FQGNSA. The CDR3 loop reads CASSFSSGFDEQFF. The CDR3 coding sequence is TGTGCCAGCAGCTTCAGTAGCGGGTTTGATGAGCAGTTCTTC.

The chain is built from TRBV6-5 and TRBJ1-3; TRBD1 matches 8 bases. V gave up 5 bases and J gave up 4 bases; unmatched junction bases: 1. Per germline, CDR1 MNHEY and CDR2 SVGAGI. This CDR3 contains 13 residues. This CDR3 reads CASSRDRGNTIYF. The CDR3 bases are TGTGCCAGCAGTCGGGACAGGGGAAACACCATATATTTT.

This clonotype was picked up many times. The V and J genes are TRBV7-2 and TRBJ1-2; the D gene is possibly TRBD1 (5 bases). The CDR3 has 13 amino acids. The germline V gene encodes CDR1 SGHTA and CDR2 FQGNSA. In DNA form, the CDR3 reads TGTGCAGGCCGCGGGGACTCTAACTATGGCTACACCTTC. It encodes CAGRGDSNYGYTF. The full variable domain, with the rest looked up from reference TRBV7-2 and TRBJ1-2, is GAGVSQSPSNKVTEKGKDVELRCDPISGHTALYWYRQSLGQGLEFLIYFQGNSAPDKSGLPSDRFSAERTGGSVSTLTIQRTQQEDSAVYLCAGRGDSNYGYTFGSGTRLTVV.

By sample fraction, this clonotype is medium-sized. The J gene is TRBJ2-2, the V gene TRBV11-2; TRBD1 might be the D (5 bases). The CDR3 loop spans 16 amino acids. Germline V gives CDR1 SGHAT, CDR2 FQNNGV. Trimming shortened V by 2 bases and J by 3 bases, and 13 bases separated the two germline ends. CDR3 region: CASSLSRTPHTGELFF. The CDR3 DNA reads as TGTGCCAGCAGCTTAAGTAGGACACCTCACACCGGGGAGCTGTTTTTT. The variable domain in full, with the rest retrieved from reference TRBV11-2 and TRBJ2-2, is EAGVAQSPRYKIIEKRQSVAFWCNPISGHATLYWYQQILGQGPKLLIQFQNNGVVDDSQLPKDRFSAERLKGVDSTLKIQPAKLEDSAVYLCASSLSRTPHTGELFFGEGSRLTVL.

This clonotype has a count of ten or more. This CDR3 reads CASSSRAGAHYEQYF. The CDR3 DNA is TGTGCCAGCAGCTCAAGAGCGGGAGCCCACTACGAGCAGTACTTC. This chain joins TRBV13 and TRBJ2-7; 8 bases line up with TRBD2. V was pared by 4 bases and J by 3 bases, with 8 bases of the junction left unmatched. In germline, CDR1 is PRHDT, CDR2 FYEKMQ (reference sequence). CDR3 length equals 15 residues.

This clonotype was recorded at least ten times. As DNA, the CDR3 is TGTGCCAGCACCTCCAGGACAGATACGCAGTATTTT. Amino acid sequence: CASTSRTDTQYF. The chain carries TRBV5-4 and TRBJ2-3; D remains unclear. With 6 bases removed from V and 3 bases from J, the gap between germline ends came to 8 bases. Germline lookup yields CDR1 SGHNT and CDR2 YYREEE (reference sequence). The CDR3 consists of 12 residues.

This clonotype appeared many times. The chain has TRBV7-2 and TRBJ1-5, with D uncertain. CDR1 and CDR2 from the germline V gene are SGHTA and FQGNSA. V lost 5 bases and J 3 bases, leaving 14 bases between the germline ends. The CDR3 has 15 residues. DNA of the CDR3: TGTGCCAGCAGCCGACAAACGCAAGACAATCAGCCCCAGCATTTT. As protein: CASSRQTQDNQPQHF.

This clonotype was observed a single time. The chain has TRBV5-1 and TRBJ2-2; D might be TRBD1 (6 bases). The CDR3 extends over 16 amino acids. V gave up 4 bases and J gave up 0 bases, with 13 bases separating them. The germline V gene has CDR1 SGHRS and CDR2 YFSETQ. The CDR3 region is CASSTDDRTNTGELFF. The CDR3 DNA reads TGCGCCAGCAGCACCGACGACAGGACGAACACCGGGGAGCTGTTTTTT.

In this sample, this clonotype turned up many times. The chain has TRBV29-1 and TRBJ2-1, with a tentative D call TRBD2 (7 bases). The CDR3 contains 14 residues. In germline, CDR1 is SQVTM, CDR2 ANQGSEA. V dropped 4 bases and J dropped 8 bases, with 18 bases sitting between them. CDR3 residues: CSVGGRGLVDEQFF. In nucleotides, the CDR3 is TGCAGCGTTGGGGGGCGGGGGCTTGTCGATGAGCAGTTCTTC.

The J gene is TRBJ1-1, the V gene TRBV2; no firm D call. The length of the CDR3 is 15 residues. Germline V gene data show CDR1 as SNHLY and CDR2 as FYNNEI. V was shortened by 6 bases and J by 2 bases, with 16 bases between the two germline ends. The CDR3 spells CASRGLGRDNTEAFF. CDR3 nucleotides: TGTGCCAGCAGGGGATTGGGTAGAGACAACACTGAAGCTTTCTTT.

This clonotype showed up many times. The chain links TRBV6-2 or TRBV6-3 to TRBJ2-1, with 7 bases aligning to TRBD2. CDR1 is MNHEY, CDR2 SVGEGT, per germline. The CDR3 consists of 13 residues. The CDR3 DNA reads TGTGCAGTACGCGGGAGAGGATCCAATGAGCAGTTCTTC. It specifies CAVRGRGSNEQFF.

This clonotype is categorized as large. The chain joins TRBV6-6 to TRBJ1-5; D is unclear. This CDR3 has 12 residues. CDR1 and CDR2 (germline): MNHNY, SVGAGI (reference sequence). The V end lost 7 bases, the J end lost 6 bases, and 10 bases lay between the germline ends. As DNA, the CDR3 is TGTGCCAGCAATACGGGCATTCAGCCCCAGCATTTT. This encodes CASNTGIQPQHF.

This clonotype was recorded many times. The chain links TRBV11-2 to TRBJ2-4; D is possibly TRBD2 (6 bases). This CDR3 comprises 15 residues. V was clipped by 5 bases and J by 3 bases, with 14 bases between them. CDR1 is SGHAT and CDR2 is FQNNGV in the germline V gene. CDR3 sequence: CASSTRERFKNIQYF. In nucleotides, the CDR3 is TGTGCCAGCAGCACCCGGGAGCGGTTCAAAAACATTCAGTACTTC.

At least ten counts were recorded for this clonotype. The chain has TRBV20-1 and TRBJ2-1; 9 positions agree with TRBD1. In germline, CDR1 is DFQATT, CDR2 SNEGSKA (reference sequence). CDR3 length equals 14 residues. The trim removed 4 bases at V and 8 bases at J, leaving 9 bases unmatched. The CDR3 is CSATLHTGGYEQFF. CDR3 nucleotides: TGCAGTGCTACGTTACATACAGGGGGCTATGAGCAGTTCTTC.

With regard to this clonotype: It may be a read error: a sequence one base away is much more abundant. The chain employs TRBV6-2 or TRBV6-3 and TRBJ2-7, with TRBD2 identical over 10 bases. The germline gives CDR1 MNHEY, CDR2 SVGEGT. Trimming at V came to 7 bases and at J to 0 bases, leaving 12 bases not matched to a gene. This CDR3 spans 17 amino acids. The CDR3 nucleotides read TGTGCCAGCACGAGAACTAGCGGGACCAGGTTCTCCTACGAGCAGTACTTC. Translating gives CASTRTSGTRFSYEQYF.

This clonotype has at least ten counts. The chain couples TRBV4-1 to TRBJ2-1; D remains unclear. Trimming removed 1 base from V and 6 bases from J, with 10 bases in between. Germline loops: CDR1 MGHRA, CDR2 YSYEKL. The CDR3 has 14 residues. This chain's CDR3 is CASSQGLGSNEQFF. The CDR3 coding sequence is TGCGCCAGCAGCCAAGGGCTCGGTTCCAATGAGCAGTTCTTC.

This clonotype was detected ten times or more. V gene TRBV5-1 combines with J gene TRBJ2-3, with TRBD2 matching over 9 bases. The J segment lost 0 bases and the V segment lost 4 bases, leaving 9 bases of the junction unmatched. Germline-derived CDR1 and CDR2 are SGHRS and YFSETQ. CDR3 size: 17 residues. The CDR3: CASSRRTSATSTDTQYF. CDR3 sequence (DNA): TGCGCCAGCAGCCGCCGGACTAGCGCGACTAGCACAGATACGCAGTATTTT.